The source of this TCR beta chain is a study of HIV-infected patients and healthy controls. Alpha and beta constant-region primers primed reverse transcription of around 550 ng RNA. Alpha and beta chain libraries were made separately by chain-specific third strand synthesis with multiplexing indices. A 5' RACE adapter with a random hexamer and the SP2 primer site was joined to cDNA. TCRdb fed the 5' RACE reads into MiXCR, producing one record per CDR3 protein. Of some 13,000 distinct CDR3 sequences detected, roughly 9.6% appear once; the ten largest clones hold more than 6.5%. No cell fractionation was done, so the repertoire covers all unsorted peripheral blood T cells. This clonotype was recorded many times. Trimming removed 6 bases from V and 5 bases from J; junction bases left unmatched: 9. This CDR3 is 16 amino acids long. Germline CDR1 SGHTA, CDR2 FQGTGA.

This clonotype originated in an adult in good health. The source material was blood. This chain joins TRBV7-3 and TRBJ2-3; 12 bases align to TRBD1. In DNA, the CDR3 is TGTGCCAGCAGTCCCCTGGGACAGGGGGCGGGAGATACGCAGTATTTT. Amino acid sequence: CASSPLGQGAGDTQYF. Variable domain in full (rest from reference TRBV7-3 and TRBJ2-3): GAGVSQTPSNKVTEKGKYVELRCDPISGHTALYWYRQSLGQGPEFLIYFQGTGAADDSGLPNDRFFAVRPEGSVSTLKIQRTERGDSAVYLCASSPLGQGAGDTQYFGPGTRLTVL.